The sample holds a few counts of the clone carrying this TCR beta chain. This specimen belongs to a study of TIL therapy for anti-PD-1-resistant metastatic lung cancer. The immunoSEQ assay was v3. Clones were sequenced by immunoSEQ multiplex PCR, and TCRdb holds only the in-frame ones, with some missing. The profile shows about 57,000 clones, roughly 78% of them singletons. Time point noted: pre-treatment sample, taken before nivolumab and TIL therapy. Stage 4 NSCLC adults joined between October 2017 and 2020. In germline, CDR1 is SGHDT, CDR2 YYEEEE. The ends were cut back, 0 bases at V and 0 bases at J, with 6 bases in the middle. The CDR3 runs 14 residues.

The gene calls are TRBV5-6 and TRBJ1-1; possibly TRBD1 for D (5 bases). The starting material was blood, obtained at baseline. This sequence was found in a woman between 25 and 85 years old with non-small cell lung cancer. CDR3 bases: TGTGCCAGCAGCTTGGGACAGATGAACACTGAAGCTTTCTTT. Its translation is CASSLGQMNTEAFF. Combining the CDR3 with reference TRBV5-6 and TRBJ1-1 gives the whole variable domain DAGVTQSPTHLIKTRGQQVTLRCSPKSGHDTVSWYQQALGQGPQFIFQYYEEEERQRGNFPDRFSGHQFPNYSSELNVNALLLGDSALYLCASSLGQMNTEAFFGQGTRLTVV.